This TCR beta chain emerged from a study of cytomegalovirus exposure and HLA in healthy donors. This clone was seen a single time. V dropped 0 bases and J dropped 3; count of bases not matched to a gene: 4. The CDR3 length is 16 residues. The germline V gene has CDR1 SGHRS and CDR2 YFSETQ. Vbeta (60) and Jbeta (13) primers were used in the PCR. TCRdb's table, derived via immunoSEQ multiplex PCR, lists solely in-frame clones and lacks some. The sample lists around 200,000 clones; over 70% were seen once. The study sampled nominally healthy donors, though unrecorded immune exposures were likely. The sample consisted of PBMCs. The sequence came from a woman aged 25 to 39 in good health and CMV-seropositive. The chain recombines TRBV5-1 with TRBJ2-1; 9 positions agree with TRBD2. This CDR3 reads CASSLGSGSLYNEQFF. In DNA form, the CDR3 reads TGCGCCAGCAGCTTGGGTAGCGGGAGTCTCTACAATGAGCAGTTCTTC.